What follows is one T cell receptor (beta chain) and its context. No cognate antigen has been identified for it. Base quality data are lacking; no much larger clone is found one base away. The record originates from a study of OX40 agonist ivuxolimab in advanced cancers. Background on the whole study: The costimulatory receptor OX40 (CD134) was targeted by ivuxolimab, a fully human IgG2 agonistic monoclonal antibody. The paper covers the monotherapy dose-escalation part of the phase I ivuxolimab trial, which included N of about 56 patients. Intravenous ivuxolimab was administered to patients every 2 weeks at six dose levels: 0.01, 0.1, 0.3, 1.5, 3 and 10 mg/kg. Prior anti-PD-1, anti-PD-L1 or anti-CTLA-4 therapy was permitted, and checkpoint inhibitors had been received by roughly 42% of dose-escalation patients. Peripheral TCRbeta sequencing aimed to test whether ivuxolimab altered TCR sequence diversity and caused clonal T-cell expansion. Partial responses occurred in three dose-escalation patients, of whom one had hepatocellular carcinoma and two had cutaneous melanoma. Among the roughly 52 dose-escalation patients, around 19 had hepatocellular carcinoma, 15 melanoma, 9 renal cell carcinoma and 9 head and neck cancer. In the dose-escalation cohort, around four fifths of patients were male, and the mean age was 60 years with a range of about 20 to 80.

What the study reported, not specific to this receptor: Which antigens the clonally expanded peripheral T cells were specific for was not determined. After ivuxolimab, CD8+ T cells had more expanded clones than CD4+ T cells on average. At doses of 0.1 to 3.0 mg/kg, clonal expansion of both CD4+ and CD8+ T cells in blood was seen between baseline and week 6. Low levels of normalized T-cell clonal expansion were also seen in some patients who did not respond. In the 0.1-3.0 mg/kg groups, partial responders had among the lowest normalized peripheral clonal expansion, particularly in CD8+ T cells.

For sequencing of the TCRbeta CDR3 region, genomic DNA was extracted from the sorted cells. The immunoSEQ Assay was used to sequence the TCRbeta CDR3 regions. This immuneACCESS table, as held by TCRdb, lists in-frame sequences with V and J called but not all clones. Of the missing ones, under half trace to an unresolved V gene in checked studies; the others have no known cause. This sample comprises under 70,000 clones, approximately 90% of them detected only once. The ten biggest clones cover about 6.5% of the sample. Patients with a history of autoimmune disease or receiving systemic immunosuppression were excluded from the trial. Peripheral blood for TCR sequencing was drawn from every dose cohort at baseline, at cycle 4 day 1 and at cycle 7 day 1. Samples were obtained from an open-label, multicenter, first-in-human phase I dose-escalation trial of ivuxolimab. Adults with locally advanced or metastatic head and neck squamous cell, hepatocellular, melanoma or renal cell carcinoma were enrolled in the trial. Before TCR sequencing, CD4+ T cells and CD8+ T cells from peripheral blood were sorted into separate populations.

Per the germline V gene (reference sequence), SEHNR is the CDR1 and FQNEAQ is the CDR2. Trimming takes 5 bases from V and 3 bases from J, and the germline ends sit 14 bases apart. The CDR3, from cysteine to phenylalanine, totals 14 residues. CDR3 DNA only is kept here, 42 bases in frame from base 1. Recombination linked TRBV7-9 to TRBJ2-7; TRBD2 could be the D gene, as 5 bases match. The receptor was derived from an adult with an advanced solid tumor such as melanoma, head and neck, liver or kidney cancer. Sequencing was performed on CD4+ or CD8+ T cells sorted from blood, taken in a trial of the OX40 agonist ivuxolimab. The CDR3 here reads CASSEWESLYEQYF. The DNA sequence is TGTGCCAGCAGCGAATGGGAGAGCCTCTACGAGCAGTACTTC.